The text below deals with one T cell receptor beta chain. Its cognate antigen is unknown. Primers: 60 Vbeta forward and 13 Jbeta reverse. Original data processing: Later, roughly 86 million unique TCR beta chains were counted in an analysis, and some 11 million of them were shared. Profiling relied on immunoSEQ multiplex PCR, and the TCRdb table lists in-frame clones only, not all of them. V and J calls and clone size are those listed in that table; D and trimming were worked out from the DNA. The sample records approximately 200,000 clones, 65% to 90% being singletons. The sample comes from a study of cytomegalovirus exposure and HLA in healthy donors. About the study: Some 85 million unique TCRs, all from HLA-typed donors, were included in an early release of the data. General study results and limits: In terms of immune exposure information, only CMV serostatus was available.

This TCR was recovered from a girl aged 10 to 17 in good health and CMV-seronegative. Sequenced input: PBMCs.

The CDR3 region is CASSSIGTANEKLFF. The DNA of the CDR3 is TGTGCCAGCAGCTCCATCGGGACAGCTAATGAAAAACTGTTTTTT. This chain uses TRBV2 with TRBJ1-4, with 7 bases fitting TRBD1. The V segment lost 6 bases and the J segment 3 bases; nucleotides outside the gene matches: 7. CDR1 and CDR2 from the germline V gene are SNHLY and FYNNEI. This CDR3 is 15 amino acids long.